The 9 T cell receptor beta chains below were found in one sample sequenced in a study of shared clonotypes between healthy human individuals. The data were produced by immunoSEQ multiplex PCR, yet TCRdb's version contains in-frame clones alone and is incomplete. The sample carries 950,000 to 1,100,000 clones, approximately 68% recorded once. Specimen: memory CD4+ T cells sorted from blood. Subset reported: CD45RA-negative fraction. The source of these receptors is a man between 18 and 29 years old in good health.

The chain's CDR3 is CASSAGVPEQFF. The DNA of the CDR3 is TGTGCCAGCTCCGCGGGAGTCCCTGAGCAGTTCTTC. This chain uses TRBV18 with TRBJ2-1; the match to TRBD2 covers 7 bases. The CDR3 extends over 12 amino acids. Unmatched junction bases numbered 5, after V lost 6 bases and J lost 9 bases. Looked up from germline, CDR1 is KGHSH and CDR2 is LQKENI.

The CDR3 protein is CASSVSTELNYGYTF. The CDR3 DNA is TGTGCCAGCAGCGTATCTACAGAACTTAACTATGGCTACACCTTC. The J gene is TRBJ1-2, the V gene TRBV9; D is unresolved. The CDR3 covers 15 residues. With 1 base removed from V and 1 base from J, the gap between germline ends came to 11 bases. Germline CDR1 reads SGDLS; CDR2 reads YYNGEE.

The rearrangement links TRBV30 to TRBJ2-2; 9 positions match TRBD1. Trimming took 5 bases from V and 4 from J; bases not matched to a gene: 5. The CDR3 runs to 14 residues. CDR1 is GTSNPN, CDR2 SVGIG, per germline (reference sequence). DNA for the CDR3: TGTGCCTGGGCTAAGACAGGGGGCACCGGGGAGCTGTTTTTT. Amino acid sequence: CAWAKTGGTGELFF.

CDR3: CATKERGSTDTQYF. CDR3 DNA sequence: TGTGCCACCAAAGAGAGAGGAAGCACAGATACGCAGTATTTT. The chain has TRBV15 and TRBJ2-3, with D unresolved. The CDR3 length is 14 residues. The germline gives CDR1 LNHNV, CDR2 YYDKDF (reference sequence). Trimming stripped 7 bases from V and 0 bases from J, with 11 bases between.

This clone occurred many times. This chain joins TRBV4-3 and TRBJ2-7; TRBD2 agrees at 7 bases. Germline V gene data show CDR1 as LGHNA and CDR2 as YSLEER. V was clipped by 2 bases and J by 4 bases; unmatched bases: 11. The CDR3 sequence is 16 residues long. The CDR3 protein is CASSQRDEASGYEQYF. Here the CDR3 DNA reads TGCGCCAGCAGCCAAAGGGATGAGGCTAGCGGATACGAGCAGTACTTC.

This clone was seen just once. The rearrangement links TRBV5-6 to TRBJ2-4, with D tentatively TRBD1 or TRBD2 (5 bases each). CDR3 size: 13 residues. The germline V gene has CDR1 SGHDT and CDR2 YYEEEE. V lost 3 bases and J 7 bases, leaving 11 bases between the germline ends. This chain's CDR3 is CASSSRGPNIQYF. The CDR3 DNA is TGTGCCAGCAGCTCCCGGGGACCTAACATTCAGTACTTC.

The gene calls are TRBV19 and TRBJ2-7; 9 bases match TRBD2. CDR1 is LNHDA, CDR2 SQIVND, per germline (reference sequence). V dropped 6 bases and J dropped 1; count of bases not matched to a gene: 10. CDR3 length: 16 residues. The CDR3 DNA reads TGTGCCAGTAGAAATCTAGCGGGGACGGCATCCTACGAGCAGTACTTC. Translation gives CASRNLAGTASYEQYF.

As DNA, the CDR3 is TGCGCCAGCAGCCAACACGGGCCTCAAGAGACCCAGTACTTC. As protein: CASSQHGPQETQYF. The chain links TRBV4-1 to TRBJ2-5; D not resolved. V was trimmed by 2 bases and J by 2 bases, leaving 9 bases between them. This CDR3 is built from 14 residues. Germline-derived CDR1 and CDR2 are MGHRA and YSYEKL.

This clone was recorded once. The chain employs TRBV7-2 and TRBJ1-4, with a weak D call TRBD1 (6 bases). Germline V gene lookup returns CDR1 SGHTA and CDR2 FQGNSA. Trimming pared 5 bases from V and 7 bases from J, leaving 20 bases between. The CDR3 has 16 amino acids. The CDR3 sequence: CASSPGGDMRAEKLFF. CDR3 sequence (DNA): TGTGCCAGCAGCCCGGGGGGGGACATGCGGGCTGAAAAACTGTTTTTT.